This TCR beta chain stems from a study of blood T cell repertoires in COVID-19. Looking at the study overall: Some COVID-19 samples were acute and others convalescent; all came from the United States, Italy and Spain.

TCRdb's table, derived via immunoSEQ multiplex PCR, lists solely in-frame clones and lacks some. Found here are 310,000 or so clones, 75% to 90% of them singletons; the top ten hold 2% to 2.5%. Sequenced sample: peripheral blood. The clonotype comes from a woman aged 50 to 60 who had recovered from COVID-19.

CDR3: CASKSGGKITTDTQYF. In nucleotides, the CDR3 is TGTGCCAGCAAATCGGGCGGGAAGATAACCACAGATACGCAGTATTTT. The chain links TRBV28 to TRBJ2-3; weak D call: TRBD2 (6 bases). V was clipped by 7 bases and J by 2 bases, with 19 bases between them. The CDR3 totals 16 residues. The germline CDR1 and CDR2 sequences are MDHEN and SYDVKM.